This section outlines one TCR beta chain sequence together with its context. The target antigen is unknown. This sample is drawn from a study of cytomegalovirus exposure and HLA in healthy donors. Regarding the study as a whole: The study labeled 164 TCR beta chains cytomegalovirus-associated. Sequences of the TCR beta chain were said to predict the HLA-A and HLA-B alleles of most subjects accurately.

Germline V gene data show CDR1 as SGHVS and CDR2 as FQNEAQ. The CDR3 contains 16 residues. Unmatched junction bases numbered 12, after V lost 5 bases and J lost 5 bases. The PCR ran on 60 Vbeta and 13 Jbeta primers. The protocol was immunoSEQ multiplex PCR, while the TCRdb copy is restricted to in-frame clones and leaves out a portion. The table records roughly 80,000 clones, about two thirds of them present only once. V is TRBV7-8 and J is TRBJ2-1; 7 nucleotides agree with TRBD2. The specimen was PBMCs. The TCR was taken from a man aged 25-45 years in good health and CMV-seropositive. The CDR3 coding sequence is TGTGCCAGCAGCCCGTCAGCGGGGTCCCAGAACAATGAGCAGTTCTTC. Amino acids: CASSPSAGSQNNEQFF.